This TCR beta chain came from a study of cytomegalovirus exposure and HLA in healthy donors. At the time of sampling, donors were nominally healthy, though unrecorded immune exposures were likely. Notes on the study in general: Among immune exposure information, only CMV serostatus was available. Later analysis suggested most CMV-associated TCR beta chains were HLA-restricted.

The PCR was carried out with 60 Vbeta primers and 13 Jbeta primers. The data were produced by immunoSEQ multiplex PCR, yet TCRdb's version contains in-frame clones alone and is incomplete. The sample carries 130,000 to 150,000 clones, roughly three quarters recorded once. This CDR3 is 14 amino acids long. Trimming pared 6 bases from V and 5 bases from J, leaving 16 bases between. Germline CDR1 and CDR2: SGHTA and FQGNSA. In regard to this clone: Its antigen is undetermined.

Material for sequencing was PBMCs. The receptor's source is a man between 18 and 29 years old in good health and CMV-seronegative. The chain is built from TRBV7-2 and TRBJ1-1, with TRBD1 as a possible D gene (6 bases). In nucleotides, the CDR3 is TGTGCCAGCAGGGAAGACAGGTCGGGGACTGAAGCTTTCTTT. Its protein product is CASREDRSGTEAFF.